Below are 25 T cell receptor beta chains sequenced from a single sample in a study of blood T cell repertoires in COVID-19. This table comes from immunoSEQ multiplex PCR, and its TCRdb copy is limited to in-frame clones, with some not included. The sample has 150,000 to 200,000 clones, approximately 88% seen once. The sequencing input was peripheral blood. The origin of the receptors is a woman older than 75 with active or convalescent COVID-19.

The chain's CDR3 is CASSTSGTGTFFRNQPQHF. For the CDR3, the DNA is TGTGCCAGCTCCACCTCCGGGACAGGGACCTTCTTCCGCAATCAGCCCCAGCATTTT. This chain connects TRBV27 to TRBJ1-5; 9 bases match TRBD1. Looked up from germline, CDR1 is MNHEY and CDR2 is SMNVEV (reference sequence). J gave up 2 bases and V 8 bases, and 19 bases lay outside the gene matches. The CDR3 covers 19 residues.

CDR3 loop: CASSQVFADISYEQYF. CDR3 in DNA: TGCGCCAGCAGCCAAGTTTTCGCTGACATCTCCTACGAGCAGTACTTC. This chain joins TRBV4-3 and TRBJ2-7; D is undetermined. V lost 1 base to trimming and J lost 0 bases, with 13 bases between them. The CDR3 length is 16 residues. Germline V gives CDR1 LGHNA, CDR2 YSLEER.

This clone has a single count. The DNA of the CDR3 is TGTGCCAGCAGCCCCCCTCAACGGGACACTGAAGCTTTCTTT. Encoded protein: CASSPPQRDTEAFF. J is TRBJ1-1 and V is TRBV7-2, with D uncertain. CDR1 and CDR2 from the germline V gene are SGHTA and FQGNSA. There are 14 residues in the CDR3. V lost 5 bases and J lost 3, with 13 bases in between. Looking up the rest from reference TRBV7-2 and TRBJ1-1 gives the full variable domain: GAGVSQSPSNKVTEKGKDVELRCDPISGHTALYWYRQSLGQGLEFLIYFQGNSAPDKSGLPSDRFSAERTGGSVSTLTIQRTQQEDSAVYLCASSPPQRDTEAFFGQGTRLTVV.

V usage is TRBV6-1 and J usage is TRBJ1-1, with TRBD1 identical over 7 bases. Trimming removed 2 bases from V and 6 bases from J; junction bases left unmatched: 9. The length of the CDR3 is 15 residues. Looked up from germline, CDR1 is MNHNS and CDR2 is SASEGT. CDR3 residues: CASSELRDRPAEAFF. In DNA, the CDR3 is TGTGCCAGCAGTGAACTCCGGGACAGACCGGCTGAAGCTTTCTTT.

The chain couples TRBV6-2 or TRBV6-3 to TRBJ1-2; 9 bases are shared with TRBD1. The ends lost 4 bases at V and 7 bases at J; junction bases unmatched: 7. The CDR3 extends over 14 amino acids. Germline V gene data show CDR1 as MNHEY and CDR2 as SVGEGT. CDR3 amino acids: CASSFQRDRVGYTF. The DNA for the CDR3 is TGTGCCAGCAGTTTCCAGCGGGACAGGGTTGGCTACACCTTC.

The chain has TRBV30 and TRBJ1-6; TRBD1 is a possible D gene (6 bases). Trimming pared 0 bases from V and 10 bases from J, leaving 19 bases between. The CDR3 extends over 16 amino acids. The V gene's germline CDR1 is GTSNPN and CDR2 SVGIG (reference sequence). The CDR3 sequence is CAWSVQGRPRRSPLHF. The CDR3 DNA follows: TGTGCCTGGAGTGTACAGGGCAGGCCTAGACGGTCACCCCTCCACTTT. The full variable domain, rest sourced from reference TRBV30 and TRBJ1-6, is SQTIHQWPATLVQPVGSPLSLECTVEGTSNPNLYWYRQAAGRGLQLLFYSVGIGQISSEVPQNLSASRPQDRQFILSSKKLLLSDSGFYLCAWSVQGRPRRSPLHFGNGTRLTVT.

This clone was seen more than once but under ten times. The same CDR3 arises from other DNA sequences in this sample as well. The CDR3 reads CASSLGTGSNQPQHF. DNA for the CDR3: TGTGCCAGCAGTTTAGGGACAGGAAGCAATCAGCCCCAGCATTTT. This chain links TRBV27 with TRBJ1-5; the match to TRBD1 covers 8 bases. Unmatched junction bases numbered 1, after V lost 2 bases and J lost 1 base. Germline CDR1 MNHEY, CDR2 SMNVEV (reference sequence). The CDR3 has 15 residues.

On this clone: This sample includes further DNA sequences coding for the same CDR3. V and J are TRBV12-3 or TRBV12-4 and TRBJ1-5; no clear D gene. The CDR3 has 13 amino acids. V gave up 6 bases and J gave up 6 bases, with 12 bases separating them. CDR3 nucleotide sequence: TGTGCCAGCAGCTTCGCGGGAGGTCAGCCCCAGCATTTT. Translation: CASSFAGGQPQHF.

This clone was recorded once. J is TRBJ1-2 and V is TRBV5-4; a possible D gene is TRBD1 (6 bases). CDR3 length: 14 residues. The V gene lost 4 bases and the J gene lost 4 bases, with 14 bases spanning the gap. Germline V CDR1 and CDR2: SGHNT, YYREEE (reference sequence). CDR3 sequence: CASSVYRALYGYTF. As DNA, the CDR3 is TGTGCCAGCAGCGTCTACAGGGCGCTCTATGGCTACACCTTC.

The chain couples TRBV19 to TRBJ1-4; no clear D gene. Germline loops: CDR1 LNHDA, CDR2 SQIVND (reference sequence). V lost 5 bases, J lost 1 base, and 11 bases lay in between. The CDR3 sequence is 15 residues long. The CDR3 DNA reads as TGTGCCAGTAGTGCCTGGACTGTAACTAATGAAAAACTGTTTTTT. Encoded protein: CASSAWTVTNEKLFF.

The J gene is TRBJ2-2, the V gene TRBV7-8; 9 nucleotides match TRBD2. Germline V gene sequence: CDR1 SGHVS, CDR2 FQNEAQ. This CDR3 is 16 amino acids long. J gave up 2 bases and V 5 bases, and 6 bases lay outside the gene matches. The CDR3 coding sequence is TGTGCCAGCAGCAAACCTAGCGGGGTAAACACCGGGGAGCTGTTTTTT. This translates into CASSKPSGVNTGELFF.

V gene TRBV5-5 combines with J gene TRBJ1-2; 8 positions agree with TRBD1. The CDR3 spans 14 residues. The V gene's germline CDR1 is SGHKS and CDR2 YYEKEE (reference sequence). Unmatched junction bases numbered 10, after V lost 4 bases and J lost 8 bases. The CDR3 region is CASSVQGATRGYTF. CDR3 DNA sequence: TGTGCCAGCAGCGTCCAGGGGGCGACGAGAGGCTACACCTTC.

V gene TRBV19 combines with J gene TRBJ2-3; unclear D gene. Germline lookup yields CDR1 LNHDA and CDR2 SQIVND (reference sequence). The CDR3 is 14 residues long. V lost 3 bases and J 0 bases, leaving 7 bases between the germline ends. CDR3 sequence: CASSIQRSTDTQYF. The CDR3 DNA is TGTGCCAGTAGTATCCAGCGCAGCACAGATACGCAGTATTTT.

The genes are TRBV7-6 and TRBJ1-3; D remains ambiguous. Trimming pared 8 bases from V and 4 bases from J, leaving 18 bases between. The CDR3 is 15 amino acids. Germline assignment: CDR1 SGHVS and CDR2 FNYEAQ. The CDR3 DNA reads as TGTGCCAGCTCTAGTCTGGAACACTCGGGAAACACCATATATTTT. This encodes CASSSLEHSGNTIYF.

In its sample, this clone was seen once. The chain combines TRBV11-2 with TRBJ2-7, with 10 bases lining up with TRBD1. CDR1 SGHAT and CDR2 FQNNGV come from the germline V gene. Losses at the gene ends were 5 bases for V and 3 bases for J; bases not matched to a gene: 10. This CDR3 is built from 16 residues. The chain's CDR3 is CASSPTPGQGVYEQYF. The CDR3, as DNA: TGTGCCAGCAGCCCTACTCCTGGACAGGGGGTCTACGAGCAGTACTTC.

Comment on this clone: The junction departs from the called germline gene at one end, perhaps through a read error. The CDR3 sequence is CASSPLVSTDTQYF. The DNA for the CDR3 is TGTGCTAGCAGCCCTCTTGTAAGCACAGATACGCAGTATTTT. The chain joins TRBV7-7 to TRBJ2-3; no definite D call. The CDR3 loop spans 14 amino acids. Germline V gene sequence: CDR1 SSHAT, CDR2 FNYEAQ (reference sequence).

This chain links TRBV19 with TRBJ1-2; tentative D call: TRBD1 (5 bases). The V end was cut by 7 bases, the J end by 7 bases, with 13 bases between. In germline, CDR1 is LNHDA, CDR2 SQIVND (reference sequence). The CDR3 spans 12 residues. In DNA form, the CDR3 reads TGTGCCAGTACCCCTCAGGGTGGTGGCTACACCTTC. The encoded protein is CASTPQGGGYTF.

The V and J genes are TRBV5-6 and TRBJ1-4, with TRBD1 matching over 10 bases. This CDR3 is built from 15 residues. V lost 4 bases to trimming and J lost 8 bases; unmatched junction nucleotides: 8. The germline CDR1 and CDR2 sequences are SGHDT and YYEEEE. CDR3 sequence: CASSTDRGLREKLFF. The CDR3 DNA sequence: TGTGCCAGCAGCACCGACAGGGGGCTGAGAGAAAAACTGTTTTTT. The full variable domain, with the rest looked up from reference TRBV5-6 and TRBJ1-4, is DAGVTQSPTHLIKTRGQQVTLRCSPKSGHDTVSWYQQALGQGPQFIFQYYEEEERQRGNFPDRFSGHQFPNYSSELNVNALLLGDSALYLCASSTDRGLREKLFFGSGTQLSVL.

The chain recombines TRBV3-1 (or the pseudogene TRBV3-2) with TRBJ1-5; D is uncertain. V lost 0 bases and J 9 bases, leaving 9 bases between the germline ends. The CDR3 has 13 residues. CDR1 and CDR2 from the germline V gene are LGHDT and YNNKEL (reference sequence). CDR3 region: CASSQDRSTPQHF. The CDR3 bases are TGTGCCAGCAGCCAAGATCGTAGTACGCCCCAGCATTTT.

The chain recombines TRBV2 with TRBJ1-5, with D possibly TRBD1 on 6 matching bases. Germline V gene sequence: CDR1 SNHLY, CDR2 FYNNEI. There are 14 residues in the CDR3. The ends were cut back, 4 bases at V and 0 bases at J, with 7 bases in the middle. The CDR3 region is CASSGQDSNQPQHF. CDR3 bases: TGTGCCAGCAGTGGACAGGATAGCAATCAGCCCCAGCATTTT.

The rearrangement joins TRBV27 to TRBJ2-5; TRBD2 matches at 10 bases. Germline V gene data show CDR1 as MNHEY and CDR2 as SMNVEV (reference sequence). There are 15 residues in the CDR3. V lost 8 bases to trimming and J lost 2 bases; unmatched junction nucleotides: 8. CDR3: CASGISGGPQETQYF. DNA of the CDR3: TGTGCCAGCGGGATTAGCGGGGGGCCTCAAGAGACCCAGTACTTC.

V is TRBV6-6 and J is TRBJ1-2; 8 bases are shared with TRBD1. Unmatched junction bases numbered 7, after V lost 6 bases and J lost 4 bases. The CDR3 spans 14 residues. Germline CDR1 is MNHNY and CDR2 is SVGAGI (reference sequence). CDR3 sequence reads: CASSPTGEVYGYTF. The DNA for the CDR3 is TGTGCCAGCAGCCCGACAGGGGAGGTCTATGGCTACACCTTC.

This sequence joins TRBV6-2 or TRBV6-3 and TRBJ1-5; a possible D gene is TRBD1 (5 bases). The germline gives CDR1 MNHEY, CDR2 SVGEGT. The CDR3 totals 11 residues. Trimming stripped 6 bases from V and 10 bases from J, with 10 bases between. The CDR3 DNA follows: TGTGCCAGCAGCTTGGGGGGTCCCCAGCATTTT. Its translation is CASSLGGPQHF.

This clone was counted only a few times. V and J are TRBV6-5 and TRBJ2-1; 10 bases agree with TRBD2. This CDR3 spans 15 amino acids. Looked up from germline, CDR1 is MNHEY and CDR2 is SVGAGI. Losses at the gene ends were 6 bases for V and 6 bases for J; bases not matched to a gene: 8. CDR3 region: CASRPLSGGTNEQFF. The CDR3 DNA is TGTGCCAGCAGGCCCCTTAGCGGGGGGACCAATGAGCAGTTCTTC.

The chain is built from TRBV27 and TRBJ1-5; D remains unclear. Germline loops: CDR1 MNHEY, CDR2 SMNVEV (reference sequence). V was shortened by 6 bases and J by 3 bases, with 15 bases between the two germline ends. This CDR3 has 15 residues. The CDR3 protein is CASSSGRGYNQPQHF. In nucleotides, the CDR3 is TGTGCCAGCAGCTCTGGACGGGGTTACAATCAGCCCCAGCATTTT.